This TCR beta chain originates from a study of blood T cells in healthy people across ages (dated by TCRdb to about 2015). Regarding the study in general: In model experiments, template switching captured roughly one uniquely barcoded TCR beta cDNA molecule for every two T cells. To avoid experimental bias, donors of different ages were randomly spread across the sequencing lanes. The study measured age-related changes in TCR beta repertoire diversity using deep sequencing normalized with unique cDNA molecular identifiers. The donors were split into four age groups: young (average 16 years), middle-aged (39), aged (about 62) and long-lived (under 90). For two donors (one aged 18 to 29 and one aged 80 or older), the study analyzed two additional independent replicas of 1 million unique cDNA reads from the same blood draw. The full study reports these points: Conclusive comparison of naive and antigen-experienced compartments was prevented by the profiling of bulk unsorted PBMCs. The long-lived group showed more naive CD4+ T cells, fewer expanded clones and increased TCR diversity than the aged group, suggesting age selection. Observed TCR beta diversity per million T cells fell roughly linearly with age, and a significant reduction was already apparent by age around 40. Total diversity estimates from one million sequenced T cells were considered lower bounds and underestimates. Donor CMV infection status was unknown, potentially confounding age-related changes in expanded clonotypes. There was a strong correlation between observed TCR beta diversity and the percentage of naive T cells measured by flow cytometry.

The approximately 40 donors, aged roughly 6 to 90 years, were systemically healthy Caucasian individuals from Russia. Around 10 milliliters of peripheral blood were drawn from each donor into EDTA-treated Vacutainer tubes. Ficoll-Paque density-gradient centrifugation was used to isolate PBMCs, with at least 7 million per sample. Total RNA was extracted from PBMCs with Trizol reagent, with at least 5.5 micrograms obtained per sample. For every donor, flow cytometry on a PBMC aliquot measured the percentage of naive CD45RAhigh/CD27high T cells. The library was prepared using 5' RACE. The sample was run on an Illumina HiSeq 2500. A second roughly 7 to 11 cycle PCR used a sample-barcoded 5' primer and a J-beta primer mix. Each TCR beta cDNA molecule received a unique molecular identifier from a template-switch 5' adaptor carrying 12 random nucleotides. Each sample yielded at least 3 million CDR3-containing paired-end reads. First-strand cDNA was synthesized from all RNA with the Mint cDNA synthesis kit, primed by a TRBC-specific oligonucleotide. All cDNA was treated with uracil-DNA glycosylase and then went through a first 18-cycle PCR with the universal primers M1SS and BC2_uni_R. The paper's processing steps were these. For normalization, 1 million high-quality reads, each with a distinct molecular identifier, were randomly selected from each sample. Instead of being binned into consensus sequences, reads that shared molecular identifiers were thrown out. MiTCR, run with a Q25 quality threshold and the strictest error-elimination algorithm, handled CDR3 identification, clonotype clustering and error correction. A nonparametric unseen species model with Euler transformation was used to estimate a lower bound on total TCR beta diversity. TCRdb trimmed the raw reads at Q25, called clones with MiXCR and kept productive beta chains. Entries are consolidated by CDR3 protein sequence, retaining the most common genes and DNA. TCRdb assigned the V and J calls; the authors' analysis was not used. The sample has hundreds of thousands of distinct CDR3 sequences on record, around two thirds of them singletons. 28% of the sample is held by the ten biggest clonotypes.

Comment on this clonotype: The antigen it binds to is not known. No base qualities exist here, and no much larger clone lies one base off it.

The CDR1 and CDR2 encoded by the germline V gene are SGHTA and FQGNSA. The CDR3 holds 17 amino acids from the cysteine to the phenylalanine. Kept here is only the CDR3 DNA, which spans 51 bases and is read in frame from base 1. Between the V and J ends, shortened by 5 bases and 2 bases respectively, the junction contains 21 bases. Material: blood. This TCR came from a man aged 25-40 years in good health. The chain employs TRBV7-2 and TRBJ1-2; the D gene is possibly TRBD1, with 6 bases matching. The CDR3 reads as follows: CASSPPGGGAWNYGYTF. The DNA sequence is TGTGCCAGCAGCCCCCCTGGGGGGGGCGCTTGGAACTATGGCTACACCTTC.